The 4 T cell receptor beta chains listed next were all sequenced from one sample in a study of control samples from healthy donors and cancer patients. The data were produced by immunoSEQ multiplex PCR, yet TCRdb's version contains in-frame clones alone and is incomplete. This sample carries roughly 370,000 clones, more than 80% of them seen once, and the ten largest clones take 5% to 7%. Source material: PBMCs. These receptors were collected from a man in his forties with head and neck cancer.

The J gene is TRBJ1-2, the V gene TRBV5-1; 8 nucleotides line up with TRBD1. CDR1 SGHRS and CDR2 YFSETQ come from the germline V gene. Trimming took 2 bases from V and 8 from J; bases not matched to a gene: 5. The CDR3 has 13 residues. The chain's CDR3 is CASSLEGQEGYTF. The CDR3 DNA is TGCGCCAGCAGCTTAGAGGGACAGGAGGGCTACACCTTC.

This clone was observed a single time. CDR3 in DNA: TGCGCCAGCAGGGCCGTATCAGGGAAACCCACTGAAGCTTTCTTT. Its translation is CASRAVSGKPTEAFF. This chain links TRBV5-1 with TRBJ1-1, with D perhaps matching TRBD1 (5 bases). The CDR3 has 15 residues. CDR1 and CDR2 from the germline V gene are SGHRS and YFSETQ. Trimming left V 5 bases short and J 4 bases short, with 18 bases between.

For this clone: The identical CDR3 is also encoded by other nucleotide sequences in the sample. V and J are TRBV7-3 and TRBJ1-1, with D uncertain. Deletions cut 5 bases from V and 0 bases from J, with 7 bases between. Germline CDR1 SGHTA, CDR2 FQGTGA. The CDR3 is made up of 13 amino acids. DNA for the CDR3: TGTGCCAGCAGCGCGGGTGTGAACACTGAAGCTTTCTTT. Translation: CASSAGVNTEAFF.

DNA for the CDR3: TGTGCCAGCTCACCGGGACGGGCTCAAGAAGATACGCAGTATTTT. It specifies CASSPGRAQEDTQYF. V is TRBV18 and J is TRBJ2-3; either TRBD1 or TRBD2 may fit D (5 bases each). The ends were cut back, 3 bases at V and 5 bases at J, with 15 bases in the middle. The CDR3 runs to 15 residues. CDR1 and CDR2 (germline): KGHSH, LQKENI.